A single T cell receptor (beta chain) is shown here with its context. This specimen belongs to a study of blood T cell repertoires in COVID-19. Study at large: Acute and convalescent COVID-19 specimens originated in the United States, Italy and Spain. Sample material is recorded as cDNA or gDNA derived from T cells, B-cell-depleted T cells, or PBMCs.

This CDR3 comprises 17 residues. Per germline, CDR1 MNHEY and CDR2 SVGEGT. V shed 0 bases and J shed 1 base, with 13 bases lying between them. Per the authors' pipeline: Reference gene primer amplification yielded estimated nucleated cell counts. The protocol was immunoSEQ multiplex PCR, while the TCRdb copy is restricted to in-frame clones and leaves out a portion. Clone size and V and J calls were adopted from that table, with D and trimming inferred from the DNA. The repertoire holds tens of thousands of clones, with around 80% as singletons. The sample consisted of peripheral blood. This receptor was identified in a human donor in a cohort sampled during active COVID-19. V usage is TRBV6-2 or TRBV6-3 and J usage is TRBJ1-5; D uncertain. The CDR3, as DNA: TGTGCCAGCAGTTACTCGATGGGAGGGCGGAGCAATCAGCCCCAGCATTTT. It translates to CASSYSMGGRSNQPQHF.